This T cell receptor beta chain is drawn from a study of Graves' ophthalmopathy and Graves' hyperthyroidism. Looking at the study overall: Over 18 months of follow-up, stable hyperthyroidism required that no ophthalmopathy appear. General observations from the study: The blood repertoire also included most expanded thyroid clonotypes above 0.001 frequency.

Trimming removed 2 bases from V and 4 bases from J, with 9 bases in between. The CDR3 has 14 residues. Germline V gene sequence: CDR1 LGHDT, CDR2 YNNKEL (reference sequence). Amplifying from RNA transcripts, the study obtained TCR beta CDR3 regions. HTBI primers were employed in first-round RT-PCR, then a second-round multiplex PCR followed. One entry per CDR3 protein results from TCRdb running MiXCR on the multiplex PCR reads. This repertoire shows about 550,000 distinct CDR3 sequences, 35% to 40% found once; its top ten account for about 4.6%. This clonotype was observed a handful of times. Its antigen remains unknown. Hyperthyroidism in these 18- to 65-year-old patients was newly diagnosed, lasting under 2 months. Exclusion applied to patients with other autoimmune diseases, uncontrolled infections, pregnancy or lactation.

The source material was peripheral blood or thyroid tissue (not recorded which). The chain uses TRBV3-1 and TRBJ1-3; D gene uncertain. This sequence originates from an adult man with Graves' hyperthyroidism. The CDR3 bases are TGTGCCAGCAGCCAAAATGGTAACGGAAACACCATATATTTT. Its protein is CASSQNGNGNTIYF.